This TCR beta chain is from a study of cytomegalovirus exposure and HLA in healthy donors. Study in general: In a later analysis, it was reported that the roughly 130 validation repertoires had been produced on the same platform as the 666 repertoires belonging to the first cohort. Findings and limits, study-wide: The dataset shows that most TCR sequences were rare, while some public TCRs occurred in many donors.

The CDR3 length is 15 residues. V gave up 2 bases and J gave up 7 bases, with 15 bases separating them. In germline, CDR1 is MNHEY, CDR2 SVGAGI. To note about this clone: Its target is not known.

The donors were in the roughly 110-subject validation cohort, distinct from the roughly 670-subject first cohort. Some clones are missing from TCRdb's copy, which holds only in-frame ones; the method was immunoSEQ multiplex PCR. The profile shows about 200,000 clones, less than 90% of them singletons. The source is a young woman in good health and CMV-seronegative. The sequencing sample was made of PBMCs. The V and J genes are TRBV6-5 and TRBJ2-1; no definite D call. CDR3 amino acids: CASSYDKPKWNEQFF. As DNA, the CDR3 is TGTGCCAGCAGTTACGACAAACCAAAGTGGAATGAGCAGTTCTTC.